The next 18 T cell receptor beta chains were all read from a single sample in a study of T cell responses to AZD1222 COVID-19 vaccine. Method: immunoSEQ multiplex PCR; TCRdb's copy keeps in-frame clones and lacks some. The data contain roughly 80,000 clones, approximately 88% of them seen just once; the ten biggest clones take up about 5.5%. Sequenced material: peripheral blood, taken on day 0 of MenACWY control vaccination. Receptors originate from an adult in good health.

The DNA for the CDR3 is TGTGCCAGTAGTCCGCAGGGCGATGAGCAGTTCTTC. Its protein product is CASSPQGDEQFF. V gene TRBV19 combines with J gene TRBJ2-1, with a tentative D call TRBD1 (5 bases). The CDR3 is made up of 12 amino acids. V lost 5 bases and J 8 bases, leaving 10 bases between the germline ends. Germline V lookup: CDR1 LNHDA, CDR2 SQIVND (reference sequence).

This clone was recorded once. This chain connects TRBV10-1 to TRBJ2-7; TRBD1 matches 9 bases. Trimming removed 8 bases from V and 2 bases from J; junction bases left unmatched: 10. This CDR3 is built from 15 residues. Germline V gene lookup returns CDR1 WNHNN and CDR2 SYGVQD (reference sequence). For the CDR3, the DNA is TGCGCCAGCTTCAGGCACAGGGGGCCGCCCTACGAGCAGTACTTC. Protein product: CASFRHRGPPYEQYF.

V is TRBV6-2 or TRBV6-3 and J is TRBJ1-2; TRBD1 agrees at 8 bases. Per germline, CDR1 MNHEY and CDR2 SVGEGT. The J segment lost 8 bases and the V segment lost 0 bases, leaving 8 bases of the junction unmatched. The CDR3 totals 15 residues. The CDR3 DNA reads as TGTGCCAGCAGTTACTCCGACAGGGGTCGCTGGGGCTACACCTTC. As protein: CASSYSDRGRWGYTF.

CDR3 amino acids: CASSYGRGIMNTEAFF. CDR3 in DNA: TGTGCCAGCAGCTACGGCCGGGGGATCATGAACACTGAAGCTTTCTTT. The chain combines TRBV7-2 with TRBJ1-1; D is perhaps TRBD1 (5 bases). Germline V gives CDR1 SGHTA, CDR2 FQGNSA. The CDR3 is 16 amino acids. With 4 bases removed from V and 0 bases from J, the gap between germline ends came to 15 bases.

The chain links TRBV5-5 to TRBJ1-6; 8 bases map to TRBD1. Germline-derived CDR1 and CDR2 are SGHKS and YYEKEE (reference sequence). The CDR3 is made up of 14 amino acids. V gave up 4 bases and J gave up 7 bases; unmatched junction bases: 4. The CDR3 nucleotides are TGTGCCAGCAGCCCCCGGACAGGGAATTCACCCCTCCACTTT. It translates to CASSPRTGNSPLHF.

The gene calls are TRBV5-1 and TRBJ2-3, with 7 bases that match TRBD1. This CDR3 spans 14 amino acids. J lost 2 bases, V lost 4 bases, and 4 bases had no gene match. Per germline, CDR1 SGHRS and CDR2 YFSETQ. CDR3 loop: CASSLGQDTDTQYF. The CDR3 DNA reads TGCGCCAGCAGCCTAGGACAGGACACAGATACGCAGTATTTT.

This sequence joins TRBV4-2 and TRBJ1-4; tentative D call: TRBD1 (6 bases). V dropped 0 bases and J dropped 4 bases, with 12 bases sitting between them. Germline V gene sequence: CDR1 LGHNA, CDR2 YNFKEQ. The CDR3 covers 16 residues. The CDR3 nucleotides read TGTGCCAGCAGCCAAGATCCGATAGGGGGTAATGAAAAACTGTTTTTT. It codes for CASSQDPIGGNEKLFF.

The chain joins TRBV19 to TRBJ1-2; D not resolved. With 3 bases removed from V and 6 bases from J, the gap between germline ends came to 11 bases. In germline, CDR1 is LNHDA, CDR2 SQIVND (reference sequence). The CDR3 runs to 13 residues. The CDR3 loop reads CASSILMNDGYTF. The CDR3 bases are TGTGCCAGTAGTATCCTAATGAATGATGGCTACACCTTC. The whole variable domain, remainder taken from reference TRBV19 and TRBJ1-2, is DGGITQSPKYLFRKEGQNVTLSCEQNLNHDAMYWYRQDPGQGLRLIYYSQIVNDFQKGDIAEGYSVSREKKESFPLTVTSAQKNPTAFYLCASSILMNDGYTFGSGTRLTVV.

This clone appeared once. The chain links TRBV7-3 to TRBJ2-1; 8 positions match TRBD2. Germline V gene sequence: CDR1 SGHTA, CDR2 FQGTGA. The CDR3 totals 16 residues. With V trimmed by 1 base and J by 7 bases, 9 bases remained unmatched. The DNA of the CDR3 is TGTGCCAGCAGCTTAAATCCCGGGGGGGCCGGGAATGAGCAGTTCTTC. Translated: CASSLNPGGAGNEQFF.

The rearrangement uses TRBV16 and TRBJ1-4; no reliable D call. The V end was cut by 1 base, the J end by 8 bases, with 14 bases between. The V gene's germline CDR1 is KGHSY and CDR2 FQNENV. CDR3 length equals 15 residues. DNA of the CDR3: TGTGCCAGCAGCCAATGGATCCCGGGTACGGAAAAACTGTTTTTT. Protein: CASSQWIPGTEKLFF.

V is TRBV5-4 and J is TRBJ2-1, with TRBD1 identical over 10 bases. CDR1 and CDR2 (germline): SGHNT, YYREEE (reference sequence). This CDR3 has 15 residues. With 5 bases clipped from V and 1 base from J, the junction kept 3 bases outside the gene matches. CDR3 bases: TGTGCCAGCAGTTCGGACAGGGGGTCCTACAATGAGCAGTTCTTC. Translating it yields CASSSDRGSYNEQFF. The variable domain in full, with the rest retrieved from reference TRBV5-4 and TRBJ2-1, is ETGVTQSPTHLIKTRGQQVTLRCSSQSGHNTVSWYQQALGQGPQFIFQYYREEENGRGNFPPRFSGLQFPNYSSELNVNALELDDSALYLCASSSDRGSYNEQFFGPGTRLTVL.

This chain uses TRBV6-6 with TRBJ1-3; D call uncertain. This CDR3 contains 15 residues. Trimming left V 6 bases short and J 0 bases short, with 12 bases between. Germline loops: CDR1 MNHNY, CDR2 SVGAGI (reference sequence). CDR3 loop: CASSQTTVSGNTIYF. CDR3 in DNA: TGTGCCAGCAGCCAGACTACGGTCTCTGGAAACACCATATATTTT.

This clone has only a few counts. The rearrangement joins TRBV9 to TRBJ2-7; no clear D gene. The CDR3 spans 15 residues. V lost 4 bases, J lost 3 bases, and 17 bases lay in between. Germline V lookup: CDR1 SGDLS, CDR2 YYNGEE. CDR3 bases: TGTGCCAGCAGCCCCTCCAGGTACACGGGCTACGAGCAGTACTTC. Translated: CASSPSRYTGYEQYF.

The rearrangement links TRBV7-9 to TRBJ1-6, with D uncertain. The CDR3 covers 14 residues. V was pared by 4 bases and J by 13 bases, with 17 bases between. The germline V gene encodes CDR1 SEHNR and CDR2 FQNEAQ (reference sequence). CDR3 nucleotides: TGTGCCAGCAGCTCCGGCAGCCTCTTTTCGCCCCTCCACTTT. Residues: CASSSGSLFSPLHF.

The CDR3 nucleotides are TGTGCCAGCAGCTCCCAGGGGGTGGTCACCGGGGAGCTGTTTTTT. Translated: CASSSQGVVTGELFF. The chain carries TRBV27 and TRBJ2-2, with 7 bases lining up with TRBD1. Unmatched junction bases numbered 8, after V lost 6 bases and J lost 4 bases. The CDR3 runs 15 residues. The germline V gene encodes CDR1 MNHEY and CDR2 SMNVEV (reference sequence).

This clone has a handful of counts. The V gene is TRBV5-8, the J gene TRBJ1-5, with a tentative D call TRBD1 (6 bases). CDR1 is SGHTS and CDR2 is YDEGEE in the germline V gene. V was pared by 4 bases and J by 1 base, with 12 bases between. The CDR3 loop spans 15 amino acids. CDR3 sequence: CASSKYRVSNQPQHF. The DNA for the CDR3 is TGTGCCAGCAGCAAATACAGGGTGAGCAATCAGCCCCAGCATTTT.

This clone was seen only a few times. The J gene is TRBJ2-5, the V gene TRBV5-6; D not resolved. V lost 0 bases and J 1 base, leaving 7 bases between the germline ends. The CDR3 loop spans 14 amino acids. Germline V CDR1 and CDR2: SGHDT, YYEEEE. DNA for the CDR3: TGTGCCAGCAGCTTGGACAACTTCCAAGAGACCCAGTACTTC. This codes for CASSLDNFQETQYF.

This chain joins TRBV19 and TRBJ1-2; 8 nucleotides align to TRBD1. This CDR3 is 15 amino acids long. V was pared by 3 bases and J by 8 bases, with 11 bases of the junction left unmatched. Germline V gene sequence: CDR1 LNHDA, CDR2 SQIVND (reference sequence). The CDR3 bases are TGTGCCAGTAGTATGCGGGACAGGATTTTAAGAGGCTACACCTTC. Translation gives CASSMRDRILRGYTF.